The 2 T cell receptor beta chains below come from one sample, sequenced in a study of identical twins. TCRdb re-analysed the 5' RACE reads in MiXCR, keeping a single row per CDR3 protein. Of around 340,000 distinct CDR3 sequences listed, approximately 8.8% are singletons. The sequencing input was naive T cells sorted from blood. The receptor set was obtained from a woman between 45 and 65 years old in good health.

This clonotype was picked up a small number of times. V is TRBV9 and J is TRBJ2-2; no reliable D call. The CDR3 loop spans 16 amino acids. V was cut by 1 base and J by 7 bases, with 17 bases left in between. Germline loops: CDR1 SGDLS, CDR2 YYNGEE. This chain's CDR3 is CASSVSPFSEIGELFF. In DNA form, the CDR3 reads TGTGCCAGCAGCGTAAGCCCTTTTTCCGAAATCGGGGAGCTGTTTTTT. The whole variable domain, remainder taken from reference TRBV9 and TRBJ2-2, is DSGVTQTPKHLITATGQRVTLRCSPRSGDLSVYWYQQSLDQGLQFLIQYYNGEERAKGNILERFSAQQFPDLHSELNLSSLELGDSALYFCASSVSPFSEIGELFFGEGSRLTVL.

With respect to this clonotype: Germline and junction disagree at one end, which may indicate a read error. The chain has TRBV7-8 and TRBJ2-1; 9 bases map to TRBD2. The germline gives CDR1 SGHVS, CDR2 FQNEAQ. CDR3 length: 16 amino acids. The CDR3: CASSLAASGKYNEQSF. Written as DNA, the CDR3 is TGTGCCAGCAGCTTAGCGGCTAGCGGGAAATACAATGAGCAGTCCTTC.